The TCR beta chain described here comes from a study of T cells in Graves' hyperthyroidism and ophthalmopathy. Study conclusions and caveats: Most clonotypes expanded in thyroid above 0.001 were likewise present in blood.

Patients were excluded for uncontrolled infection, other autoimmune disease, pregnancy or lactation. Fresh peripheral blood, 9.5 to 10 ml of it, supplied the PBMCs. This clonotype was counted at least ten times. Antigen unknown. Using RNA transcripts as the source, TCR beta CDR3 regions were amplified. Researchers ran a first-round RT-PCR on the TCR CDR3 using the HTBI primer set. TCRdb re-called the multiplex PCR reads through MiXCR, storing one row per CDR3 protein. The data contain under 600,000 distinct CDR3 sequences, about a sixth of them singletons. Per the germline V gene, CDR1 is SGHAT and CDR2 is FQDESV (reference sequence). Deletions cut 3 bases from V and 4 bases from J, with 9 bases between. There are 13 residues in the CDR3.

The chain recombines TRBV11-1 with TRBJ2-5; D possibly corresponds to TRBD2 (6 bases). This receptor was obtained from a woman aged 40 to 49 with Graves' ophthalmopathy. Sequenced sample: blood. CDR3 loop: CASSLEGRETQYF. Here the CDR3 DNA reads TGTGCCAGCAGCTTGGAGGGGAGAGAGACCCAGTACTTC.